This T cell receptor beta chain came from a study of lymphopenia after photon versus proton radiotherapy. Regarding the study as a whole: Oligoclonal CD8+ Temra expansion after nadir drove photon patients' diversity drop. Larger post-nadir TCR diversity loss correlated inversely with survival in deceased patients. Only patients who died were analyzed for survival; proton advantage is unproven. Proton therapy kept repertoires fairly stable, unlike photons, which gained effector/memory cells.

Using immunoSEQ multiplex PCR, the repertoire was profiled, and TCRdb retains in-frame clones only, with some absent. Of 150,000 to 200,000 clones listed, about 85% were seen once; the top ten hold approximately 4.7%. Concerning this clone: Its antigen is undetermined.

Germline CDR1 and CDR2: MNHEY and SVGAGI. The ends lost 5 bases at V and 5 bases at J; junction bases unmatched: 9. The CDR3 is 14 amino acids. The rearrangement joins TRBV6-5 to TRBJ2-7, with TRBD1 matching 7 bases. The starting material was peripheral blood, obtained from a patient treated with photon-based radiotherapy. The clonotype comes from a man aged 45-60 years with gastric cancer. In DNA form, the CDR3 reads TGTGCCAGCAGTCCCCGGACAGGTTTTCACGAGCAGTACTTC. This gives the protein CASSPRTGFHEQYF.